The following is a T cell receptor (beta chain) sequence with its context. As yet, its antigen is unknown. Random hexamers were used to reverse transcribe the RNA input (about 0.45 to 1 ug). Amplification of TCR beta CDR3 by immunoSEQ multiplex PCR spanned 54 Vbeta and 13 Jbeta. A single record per CDR3 protein comes from TCRdb applying MiXCR to the immunoSEQ multiplex PCR reads. In the table there are around 150,000 distinct CDR3 sequences, over 90% of which are singletons. CD8+ and CD4+ blood T cells underwent TCR beta sequencing. Bulk CD8+ and CD4+ cells came from magnetic negative isolation; CD8+ TEMRA by FACS. The data were obtained in a study of CD8 T cells in Susac syndrome. Overall study results and limits: Clonal CD8+ expansion in Susac was highest in TEMRA cells and active patients.

Source material: CD8+ T cells from PBMCs. The receptor's source is a human donor with Susac syndrome.

The DNA of the CDR3 is TGTGCCTGGAGTGTGGGGGAGGGGGAGCAGTTCTTC. Translation gives CAWSVGEGEQFF. The V call is TRBV30, the J call TRBJ2-1; 7 bases are a match to TRBD2. The junction had 3 bases not matched to a gene; V was cut back by 0 bases and J by 10 bases. CDR3 length: 12 amino acids. The germline V gene has CDR1 GTSNPN and CDR2 SVGIG (reference sequence).